These T cell receptor beta chains were read from a single sample in a study of blood T cell repertoires in COVID-19. Repertoires were generated with immunoSEQ multiplex PCR, while TCRdb's copy carries only in-frame clones and drops some. Of tens of thousands of clones in the sample, around 86% are singletons; the top ten hold approximately 8.8%. Sequenced input: peripheral blood. The receptors stem from a human donor in a cohort sampled during active COVID-19. The CDR3 runs from the conserved cysteine through the conserved F or W. The order of the fields is CDR3 DNA, CDR3 protein, D gene, J gene, V gene, clone size. The D gene is left open where the match is weak. Only part of the rows carry a size: once, few, many, or a class if the clone is expanded.

DNA: TGTGCCACCAGTGATTCCCTAACTCCCCTCACAGATACGCAGTATTTT
CDR3: CATSDSLTPLTDTQYF
D: -
J: TRBJ2-3
V: TRBV24-1
size: few

DNA: TGTGCCAGCAGCTTGGGGACAGACCTAGCCAAAAACATTCAGTACTTC
CDR3: CASSLGTDLAKNIQYF
D: TRBD1
J: TRBJ2-4
V: TRBV11-3
size: few

DNA: TGCGCCAGCAGCCCCTACTTGGGCGGGGCAGATACGCAGTATTTT
CDR3: CASSPYLGGADTQYF
D: -
J: TRBJ2-3
V: TRBV5-1
size: -

DNA: TGTGCCAGCAGTGGGACAGTGCTCTCCTACGAGCAGTACTTC
CDR3: CASSGTVLSYEQYF
D: -
J: TRBJ2-7
V: TRBV25-1
size: -

DNA: TGCGCCAGCAGTGAGTCGACTCGAAGCGGGAGGAATGAGCAGTTCTTC
CDR3: CASSESTRSGRNEQFF
D: TRBD2
J: TRBJ2-1
V: TRBV10-2
size: -

DNA: TGTGCCAGCAGCGCCGGACTAGCGGGGCGGACCGGGGAGCTGTTTTTT
CDR3: CASSAGLAGRTGELFF
D: TRBD2
J: TRBJ2-2
V: TRBV11-3
size: -

DNA: TGTGCCAGCAGTGCGGCAGGTCCCCTGGGGAACACTGAAGCTTTCTTT
CDR3: CASSAAGPLGNTEAFF
D: -
J: TRBJ1-1
V: TRBV2
size: -

DNA: TGTGCCAGTAGTGTCACAGGGGTGGGAGCGGGTGAGCAGTTCTTC
CDR3: CASSVTGVGAGEQFF
D: -
J: TRBJ2-1
V: TRBV19
size: -

DNA: TGTGCCAGCAGTTACTCGACCCCCGGGACAGGCTATGGCTACACCTTC
CDR3: CASSYSTPGTGYGYTF
D: TRBD1
J: TRBJ1-2
V: TRBV6-5
size: -

DNA: TGTGCCAGTAGAAGTCTAGCGGACCCCTACGAGCAGTACTTC
CDR3: CASRSLADPYEQYF
D: TRBD2
J: TRBJ2-7
V: TRBV19
size: -

DNA: TGTGCCAGTAGAGGAGGGCAGTACTACAATGAGCAGTTCTTC
CDR3: CASRGGQYYNEQFF
D: -
J: TRBJ2-1
V: TRBV19
size: -

DNA: TGCGCCAGCAGCATGACACAGGGGGCGCCTGGGGCCAACGTCCTGACTTTC
CDR3: CASSMTQGAPGANVLTF
D: TRBD1
J: TRBJ2-6
V: TRBV5-1
size: -

DNA: TGCGCCAGCACCGCGGGACCACTTTGGAGAGGCAATCAGCCCCAGCATTTT
CDR3: CASTAGPLWRGNQPQHF
D: -
J: TRBJ1-5
V: TRBV10-1
size: few

DNA: TGTGCCAGCAATCCAGGGGGACAGAACTATGGCTACACCTTC
CDR3: CASNPGGQNYGYTF
D: TRBD1
J: TRBJ1-2
V: TRBV7-9
size: -

DNA: TGTGCCAGCAGGAGGGAGAATGAGCAGTTCTTC
CDR3: CASRRENEQFF
D: -
J: TRBJ2-1
V: TRBV28
size: -

DNA: TGTGCCAGCAGCTTCACAGGATTCACAGATACGCAGTATTTT
CDR3: CASSFTGFTDTQYF
D: -
J: TRBJ2-3
V: TRBV11-2
size: -

DNA: TGTGCCAGCAGCAATACAGGGAAGGGCGGGGAGCTGTTTTTT
CDR3: CASSNTGKGGELFF
D: -
J: TRBJ2-2
V: TRBV5-4
size: -

DNA: TGTGCCACCAGGGACAGCCCAAACACTGAAGCTTTCTTT
CDR3: CATRDSPNTEAFF
D: TRBD1
J: TRBJ1-1
V: TRBV3-1/TRBV3-2
size: few

DNA: TGTGCCAGCGTCGGGGGGAGCTCCTACAATGAGCAGTTCTTC
CDR3: CASVGGSSYNEQFF
D: TRBD2
J: TRBJ2-1
V: TRBV28
size: -

DNA: TGTGCCAGCAGTCCCCGGGGGTCCTCTGGAAACACCATATATTTT
CDR3: CASSPRGSSGNTIYF
D: -
J: TRBJ1-3
V: TRBV28
size: -

DNA: TGTGCCAGTAGTATAACCCGGACTAGCGGGGGGGAGACCCAGTACTTC
CDR3: CASSITRTSGGETQYF
D: TRBD2
J: TRBJ2-5
V: TRBV19
size: -

DNA: TGTGCCAGCAGCTTCAGGGTGGGTCAGGCGGAGACCCAGTACTTC
CDR3: CASSFRVGQAETQYF
D: -
J: TRBJ2-5
V: TRBV5-5
size: -

DNA: TGTGCCTGGCGTCCCGGGACATTTTCGAACACTGAAGCTTTCTTT
CDR3: CAWRPGTFSNTEAFF
D: -
J: TRBJ1-1
V: TRBV30
size: -

DNA: TGTGCCAGCAGTTACTCAGGAGAGCCCCACCAGCCCCAGCATTTT
CDR3: CASSYSGEPHQPQHF
D: -
J: TRBJ1-5
V: TRBV6-6
size: -

DNA: TGCGCCAGCAGTCATTCTGAAAGTGGCACTAATGAAAAACTGTTTTTT
CDR3: CASSHSESGTNEKLFF
D: -
J: TRBJ1-4
V: TRBV23-1
size: -

DNA: TGTGCCAGCAGCCAAGATGGCGGGGGTACAGATACGCAGTATTTT
CDR3: CASSQDGGGTDTQYF
D: TRBD2
J: TRBJ2-3
V: TRBV4-2
size: -